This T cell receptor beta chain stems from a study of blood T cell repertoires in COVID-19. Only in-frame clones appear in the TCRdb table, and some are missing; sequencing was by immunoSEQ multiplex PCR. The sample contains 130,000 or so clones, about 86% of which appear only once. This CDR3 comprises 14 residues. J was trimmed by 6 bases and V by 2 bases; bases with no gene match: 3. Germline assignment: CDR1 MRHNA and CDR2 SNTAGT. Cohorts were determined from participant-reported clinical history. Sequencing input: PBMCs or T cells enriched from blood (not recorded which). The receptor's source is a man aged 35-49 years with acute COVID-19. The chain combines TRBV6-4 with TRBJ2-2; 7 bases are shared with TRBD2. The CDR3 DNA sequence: TGTGCCAGCAGTGACGGGGGGGATTCCGGGGAGCTGTTTTTT. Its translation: CASSDGGDSGELFF.